This T cell receptor beta chain was sequenced in a study of molecular identifiers for immune sequencing clone quantification. In its sample, this clonotype was seen many times. Its antigen remains unknown. Study-level findings and limits: One cell's worth of spiked Jurkat TCR RNA was reportedly detectable among approximately 1 million naive cells.

Each CDR3 protein is one row after TCRdb ran MiXCR on the PCR reads. This table has roughly 50,000 distinct CDR3 sequences, about 25% appearing once. The sequence derives from a human donor in good health. Some libraries in this study had Jurkat cell RNA spiked in. Sequenced input: naive CD8+ T cells from blood, with Jurkat cell RNA spiked in. Subset denoted: FACS-sorted CD8+CD4-CCR7+CD45RA+ naive T cells.

CDR3 region: CATSRDQGAGQPQHF. The CDR3 coding sequence is TGTGCCACCAGCAGAGATCAGGGGGCAGGTCAGCCCCAGCATTTT. The V gene is TRBV15, the J gene TRBJ1-5; 8 positions match TRBD1. V lost 0 bases and J lost 6; bases outside the gene matches: 4. Germline loops: CDR1 LNHNV, CDR2 YYDKDF (reference sequence). The CDR3 sequence is 15 residues long.